This entry concerns a single T cell receptor (beta chain). What it binds is unknown. This CDR3 contains 14 residues. Germline CDR1 KGHSH, CDR2 LQKENI. V dropped 5 bases and J dropped 6 bases, with 16 bases sitting between them. The data are from a study of shared clonotypes between healthy human individuals. Overall study context: Donor composition was two women and three men, aged 18 to 49. Findings and caveats of the study: Enrolling few donors narrowed the genetic and exposure-history diversity that was represented. It was expected that sequencing depth would affect clonotype sharing among donors.

Approximately 220 ng DNA, tens of thousands of T cell genomes, went into each sorted-subset replicate PCR. Only in-frame clones appear in the TCRdb table, and some are missing; sequencing was by immunoSEQ multiplex PCR. The profile shows over a million clones, about three quarters of them singletons. The sequenced sample was memory CD4+ T cells sorted from blood. The subset here: CD45RA-negative fraction. This chain joins TRBV18 and TRBJ1-1; D is perhaps TRBD1 (5 bases). This receptor was obtained from a man younger than 35 in good health. CDR3 DNA: TGTGCCAGCTCATCCCCCGCAGGGTATTCTGAAGCTTTCTTT. As protein: CASSSPAGYSEAFF.